This T cell receptor beta chain was recorded in a study of T cells in Graves' hyperthyroidism and ophthalmopathy. Study results and caveats: Median prediction lead before ophthalmopathy onset was 6 to 8 months with the model.

Researchers took RNA transcripts and amplified the TCR beta CDR3 regions from them. The HTBI primer set served for first-round RT-PCR of the TCR CDR3. In TCRdb, the multiplex PCR reads were re-called with MiXCR into one record per CDR3 protein. The sample has almost 600,000 distinct CDR3 sequences, about 45% seen once. This CDR3 is 17 amino acids long. Germline assignment: CDR1 SGHVS and CDR2 FQNEAQ. Germline trimming cut 1 base from V and 0 bases from J; bases unmatched to any gene: 6. This clonotype was detected ten times or more. The antigen is unknown. Patients aged 18 to 65 had newly diagnosed hyperthyroidism lasting under 2 months. Patients were excluded because of uncontrolled infection, other autoimmune disease, pregnancy or lactation. Based on clinical symptoms, serum thyroxine and TRAb, thyroid ultrasound and orbital computed tomography, diagnoses were reached.

The chain carries TRBV7-8 and TRBJ1-5; 7 positions match TRBD1. The specimen was peripheral blood or thyroid tissue (not recorded which). The sequence derives from a woman under 30 with Graves' hyperthyroidism. CDR3 residues: CASSLGTGHYSNQPQHF. Here the CDR3 DNA reads TGTGCCAGCAGCTTAGGGACAGGACATTATAGCAATCAGCCCCAGCATTTT.